The 23 T cell receptor beta chains listed next were all sequenced from one sample in a study of T cells after yellow fever vaccination (dated by TCRdb to about 2019). Receptor amplification or capture employed 5' RACE. Sequenced on an Illumina NovaSeq 6000. TCRdb's own reprocessing of the public reads used fastp at Q25 and MiXCR and kept productive beta chains. Every entry covers one CDR3 protein and lists the most common genes and DNA from its rows. This sample comprises 250,000 to 300,000 distinct CDR3 sequences, roughly 5.6% of them detected only once. The ten top clones hold around 3.3% of the sample. The meaning of the sample's treatment or condition label: live attenuated yellow fever vaccine strain. The specimen comprised CD4+ T cells sorted from PBMCs, sampled on the day of the yellow fever booster vaccination. The receptors shown here come from a man between 18 and 35 years old who received the YFV17D yellow fever vaccine.

This clonotype turned up a few times. The DNA for the CDR3 is TGCGCCAGCAGCTACCCTGGGACGGAGACCCAGTACTTC. Translation gives CASSYPGTETQYF. The chain recombines TRBV5-1 with TRBJ2-5; perhaps D is TRBD1 or TRBD2 (5 bases each). V gave up 3 bases and J gave up 5 bases, with 11 bases separating them. The CDR3 covers 13 residues. Looked up from germline, CDR1 is SGHRS and CDR2 is YFSETQ.

The genes are TRBV15 and TRBJ2-2, with 9 bases aligning to TRBD1. Germline-derived CDR1 and CDR2 are LNHNV and YYDKDF (reference sequence). J lost 3 bases, V lost 1 base, and 6 bases had no gene match. The CDR3 spans 17 residues. The CDR3 DNA is TGTGCCACCAGCAGAGTTTGGGACAGGGTGCACACCGGGGAGCTGTTTTTT. As protein: CATSRVWDRVHTGELFF.

There are many counts of this clonotype. V and J are TRBV12-3 or TRBV12-4 and TRBJ1-1; tentatively, D is TRBD1 (6 bases). V was trimmed by 7 bases and J by 6 bases, leaving 18 bases between them. The CDR3 covers 14 residues. The CDR3 region is CASTYAGVTPEAFF. For the CDR3, the DNA is TGTGCCAGCACCTACGCAGGGGTCACCCCTGAAGCTTTCTTT.

This clonotype has more than one count but fewer than ten. For the CDR3, the DNA is TGTGCCAGTAGTATGATAGCAAGGAGCTCCTACGAGCAGTACTTC. This gives the protein CASSMIARSSYEQYF. The chain recombines TRBV19 with TRBJ2-7; no definite D call. CDR1 and CDR2 (germline): LNHDA, SQIVND (reference sequence). The CDR3 covers 15 residues. V lost 3 bases to trimming and J lost 0 bases, with 12 bases between them.

This clonotype was picked up a small number of times. This rearrangement joins TRBV15 to TRBJ2-5, with D possibly TRBD2 on 5 matching bases. CDR3 size: 14 residues. Germline V gene sequence: CDR1 LNHNV, CDR2 YYDKDF (reference sequence). V shed 0 bases and J shed 5 bases, with 10 bases lying between them. This CDR3 is CATSRDPSFETQYF. The CDR3 DNA follows: TGTGCCACCAGCAGAGATCCTAGCTTCGAGACCCAGTACTTC.

This clonotype occurred a few times. The chain links TRBV5-1 to TRBJ1-1, with 7 bases lining up with TRBD1. This CDR3 has 16 amino acids. V was clipped by 4 bases and J by 4 bases; unmatched bases: 13. Germline V gene data show CDR1 as SGHRS and CDR2 as YFSETQ. The CDR3 region is CASSPRGWGRGTEAFF. CDR3 DNA: TGCGCCAGCAGCCCCAGGGGGTGGGGGCGCGGCACTGAAGCTTTCTTT. The variable domain in full, with the rest retrieved from reference TRBV5-1 and TRBJ1-1, is KAGVTQTPRYLIKTRGQQVTLSCSPISGHRSVSWYQQTPGQGLQFLFEYFSETQRNKGNFPGRFSGRQFSNSRSEMNVSTLELGDSALYLCASSPRGWGRGTEAFFGQGTRLTVV.

This clonotype was picked up a small number of times. V usage is TRBV2 and J usage is TRBJ2-7; possibly TRBD1 for D (6 bases). Germline CDR1 reads SNHLY; CDR2 reads FYNNEI. The CDR3 contains 14 residues. With 6 bases removed from V and 1 base from J, the gap between germline ends came to 13 bases. CDR3 sequence: CASRTNRDSYEQYV. The CDR3, as DNA: TGTGCCAGCAGGACCAACAGGGATTCCTACGAGCAGTACGTC.

This clonotype has a count of ten or more. The V gene is TRBV20-1, the J gene TRBJ2-1; possibly TRBD1 or TRBD2 for D (6 bases each). The germline gives CDR1 DFQATT, CDR2 SNEGSKA (reference sequence). This CDR3 contains 12 residues. V lost 6 bases and J 8 bases, leaving 14 bases between the germline ends. The CDR3 sequence is CSARLGGDEQFF. CDR3 bases: TGCAGTGCCAGACTGGGGGGCGATGAGCAGTTCTTC.

This clonotype was observed a handful of times. This chain joins TRBV6-6 and TRBJ1-1; unclear D gene. V was pared by 3 bases and J by 3 bases, with 8 bases between. The length of the CDR3 is 13 residues. Germline CDR1 reads MNHNY; CDR2 reads SVGAGI (reference sequence). The CDR3 bases are TGTGCCAGCAGTTATGTAAGGGACACTGAAGCTTTCTTT. Residues: CASSYVRDTEAFF.

The V gene is TRBV7-2, the J gene TRBJ1-1; D remains unclear. This CDR3 has 13 residues. Trimming pared 4 bases from V and 6 bases from J, leaving 12 bases between. Germline CDR1 SGHTA, CDR2 FQGNSA. The CDR3 spells CASSSGPAAEAFF. DNA of the CDR3: TGTGCCAGCAGCTCCGGGCCGGCAGCTGAAGCTTTCTTT.

This clonotype appeared a few times. J is TRBJ1-5 and V is TRBV12-5, with D maybe TRBD1 (5 bases). CDR1 and CDR2 (germline): LGHNT, FRNRAP. The CDR3 has 16 residues. With 2 bases removed from V and 0 bases from J, the gap between germline ends came to 11 bases. The CDR3 loop is CASGLIGGDSNQPQHF. The CDR3 DNA is TGTGCTAGTGGTTTGATTGGGGGAGATAGCAATCAGCCCCAGCATTTT.

CDR3 in DNA: TGTGCCAGCAGCGTAGGAGACAGGGGCACTGAAGCTTTCTTT. Protein sequence: CASSVGDRGTEAFF. V and J are TRBV9 and TRBJ1-1; 8 positions match TRBD1. J lost 4 bases, V lost 0 bases, and 2 bases had no gene match. CDR3 length: 14 amino acids. CDR1 is SGDLS, CDR2 YYNGEE, per germline.

This clonotype has at least ten counts. The J gene is TRBJ1-6, the V gene TRBV20-1; 7 nucleotides line up with TRBD1. Trimming removed 3 bases from V and 4 bases from J; junction bases left unmatched: 12. Germline values: CDR1 DFQATT, CDR2 SNEGSKA (reference sequence). The CDR3 has 17 residues. CDR3 in DNA: TGCAGTGCTAGTCCTCTCGCTGGGACAGATTATAATTCACCCCTCCACTTT. Translating it yields CSASPLAGTDYNSPLHF.

This clonotype was detected many times. V and J are TRBV20-1 and TRBJ2-5; D not resolved. This CDR3 region has 13 residues. Looked up from germline, CDR1 is DFQATT and CDR2 is SNEGSKA (reference sequence). Trimming stripped 3 bases from V and 4 bases from J, with 12 bases between. In nucleotides, the CDR3 is TGCAGTGCTAGTGTCTGGATGGGAGAGACCCAGTACTTC. It codes for CSASVWMGETQYF.

This clonotype has a single count. The rearrangement uses TRBV5-1 and TRBJ1-2; 8 bases match TRBD1. The CDR3 contains 13 residues. V trimming: 4 bases; J trimming: 8 bases; junction bases outside the gene matches: 7. Germline V gene sequence: CDR1 SGHRS, CDR2 YFSETQ. The CDR3 DNA reads as TGCGCCAGCAGCCTGACAGGGGTGGAAGGCTACACCTTC. Protein: CASSLTGVEGYTF.

This clonotype was seen a handful of times. J is TRBJ1-1 and V is TRBV12-3 or TRBV12-4, with a tentative D call TRBD1 (5 bases). V was trimmed by 3 bases and J by 4 bases, leaving 12 bases between them. The CDR3 sequence is 14 residues long. In DNA form, the CDR3 reads TGTGCCAGCAGTTTCAGGGCGAGGGGCACTGAAGCTTTCTTT. Its protein is CASSFRARGTEAFF.

This clonotype was seen only a few times. The J gene is TRBJ1-6, the V gene TRBV6-5; D is unresolved. Trimming stripped 0 bases from V and 13 bases from J, with 16 bases between. Germline loops: CDR1 MNHEY, CDR2 SVGAGI. The CDR3 has 15 residues. For the CDR3, the DNA is TGTGCCAGCAGTTACTCGATTTCTCCGGCCACCCCCCTCCACTTT. Protein: CASSYSISPATPLHF.

V gene TRBV20-1 combines with J gene TRBJ1-3, with D unresolved. Deletions cut 0 bases from V and 7 bases from J, with 16 bases between. This CDR3 spans 15 amino acids. Germline V gives CDR1 DFQATT, CDR2 SNEGSKA (reference sequence). The CDR3 spells CSARDLDTLGNTIYF. The CDR3 coding sequence is TGCAGTGCTAGAGATCTCGACACCTTGGGTAACACCATATATTTT.

This clonotype came up a few times. The V call is TRBV6-2 or TRBV6-3, the J call TRBJ1-5; D is undetermined. V was clipped by 2 bases and J by 2 bases, with 4 bases between them. Germline loops: CDR1 MNHEY, CDR2 SVGEGT. This CDR3 has 13 amino acids. The CDR3 here is CASSYERNQPQHF. The DNA for the CDR3 is TGTGCCAGCAGTTACGAGCGCAATCAGCCCCAGCATTTT.

This clonotype was observed many times. This rearrangement joins TRBV3-1 to TRBJ1-2, with D unclear. This CDR3 is 17 amino acids long. Per germline, CDR1 LGHDT and CDR2 YNNKEL (reference sequence). The V gene lost 4 bases and the J gene lost 4 bases, with 22 bases spanning the gap. This chain's CDR3 is CASSLYPPGPGGYGYTF. In DNA, the CDR3 is TGTGCCAGCAGCCTATACCCACCGGGCCCCGGAGGCTATGGCTACACCTTC.

The genes are TRBV27 and TRBJ2-3; 12 bases match TRBD2. The V segment lost 5 bases and the J segment 7 bases; nucleotides outside the gene matches: 7. Germline V gives CDR1 MNHEY, CDR2 SMNVEV (reference sequence). The CDR3 has 15 residues. The CDR3 region is CASSPQTSGGYTQYF. DNA of the CDR3: TGTGCCAGCAGTCCCCAGACTAGCGGGGGATATACGCAGTATTTT.

There are a few counts of this clonotype. The V call is TRBV7-2, the J call TRBJ2-4; D is possibly TRBD1 (5 bases). This CDR3 region has 14 residues. The V gene lost 1 base and the J gene lost 9 bases, with 13 bases spanning the gap. Germline CDR1 is SGHTA and CDR2 is FQGNSA. The CDR3 loop is CASSLGGADVIQYF. The CDR3 coding sequence is TGTGCCAGCAGCTTAGGTGGGGCAGATGTCATTCAGTACTTC.

The rearrangement joins TRBV5-4 to TRBJ2-2; a possible D gene is TRBD1 (5 bases). Germline V lookup: CDR1 SGHNT, CDR2 YYREEE (reference sequence). The CDR3 covers 16 residues. V was cut by 0 bases and J by 4 bases, with 13 bases left in between. Written as DNA, the CDR3 is TGTGCCAGCAGCTTGGCCCCAGGGCAAAGCACCGGGGAGCTGTTTTTT. It is translated as CASSLAPGQSTGELFF.